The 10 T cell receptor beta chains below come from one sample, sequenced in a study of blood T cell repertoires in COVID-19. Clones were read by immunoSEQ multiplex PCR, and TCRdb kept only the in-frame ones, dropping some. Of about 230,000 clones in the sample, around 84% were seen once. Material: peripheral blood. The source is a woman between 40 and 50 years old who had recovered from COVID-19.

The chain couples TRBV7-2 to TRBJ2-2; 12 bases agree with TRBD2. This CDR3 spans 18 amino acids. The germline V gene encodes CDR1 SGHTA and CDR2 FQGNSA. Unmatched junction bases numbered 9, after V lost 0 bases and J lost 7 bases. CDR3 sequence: CASSLALAGGLGGGELFF. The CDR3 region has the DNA TGTGCCAGCAGCTTAGCGCTAGCGGGGGGGCTAGGTGGCGGGGAGCTGTTTTTT. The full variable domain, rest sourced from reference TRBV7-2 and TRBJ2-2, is GAGVSQSPSNKVTEKGKDVELRCDPISGHTALYWYRQSLGQGLEFLIYFQGNSAPDKSGLPSDRFSAERTGGSVSTLTIQRTQQEDSAVYLCASSLALAGGLGGGELFFGEGSRLTVL.

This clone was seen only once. CDR3 amino acids: CASSGRTSTSYEQYF. CDR3 nucleotides: TGCGCCAGCAGCGGACGGACATCCACCTCCTACGAGCAGTACTTC. The chain carries TRBV5-1 and TRBJ2-7; maybe TRBD1 (5 bases). The germline CDR1 and CDR2 sequences are SGHRS and YFSETQ. There are 15 residues in the CDR3. V shed 4 bases and J shed 0 bases, with 14 bases lying between them.

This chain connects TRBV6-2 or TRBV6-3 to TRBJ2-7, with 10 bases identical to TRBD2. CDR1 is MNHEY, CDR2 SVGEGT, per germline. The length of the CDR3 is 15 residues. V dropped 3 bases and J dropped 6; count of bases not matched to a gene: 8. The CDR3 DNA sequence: TGTGCCAGCAGTTATCAAAGCGGGGGGGCAACCGAGCAGTACTTC. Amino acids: CASSYQSGGATEQYF.

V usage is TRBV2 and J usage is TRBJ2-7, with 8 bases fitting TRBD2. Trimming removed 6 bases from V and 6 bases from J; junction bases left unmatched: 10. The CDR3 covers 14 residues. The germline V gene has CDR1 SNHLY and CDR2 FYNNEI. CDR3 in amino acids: CASSMGLETSEQYF. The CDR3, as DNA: TGTGCCAGCAGCATGGGACTAGAGACGTCCGAGCAGTACTTC. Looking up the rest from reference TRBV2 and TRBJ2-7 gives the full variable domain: EPEVTQTPSHQVTQMGQEVILRCVPISNHLYFYWYRQILGQKVEFLVSFYNNEISEKSEIFDDQFSVERPDGSNFTLKIRSTKLEDSAMYFCASSMGLETSEQYFGPGTRLTVT.

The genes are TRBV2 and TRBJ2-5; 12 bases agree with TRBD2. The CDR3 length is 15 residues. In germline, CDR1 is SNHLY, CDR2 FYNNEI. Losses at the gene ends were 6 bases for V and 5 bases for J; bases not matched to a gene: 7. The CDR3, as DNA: TGTGCCAGCAGCCAAGGACTAGCGGGGCGGGAGACCCAGTACTTC. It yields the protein CASSQGLAGRETQYF. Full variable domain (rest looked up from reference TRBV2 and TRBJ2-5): EPEVTQTPSHQVTQMGQEVILRCVPISNHLYFYWYRQILGQKVEFLVSFYNNEISEKSEIFDDQFSVERPDGSNFTLKIRSTKLEDSAMYFCASSQGLAGRETQYFGPGTRLLVL.

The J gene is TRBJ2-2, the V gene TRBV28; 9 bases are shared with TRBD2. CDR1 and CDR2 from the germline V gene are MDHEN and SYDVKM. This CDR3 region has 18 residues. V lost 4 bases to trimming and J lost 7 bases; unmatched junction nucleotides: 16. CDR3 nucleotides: TGTGCCAGCAGTTCTCCCTTCGGGCGGGGGGGCACTGGCGGGGAGCTGTTTTTT. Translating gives CASSSPFGRGGTGGELFF.

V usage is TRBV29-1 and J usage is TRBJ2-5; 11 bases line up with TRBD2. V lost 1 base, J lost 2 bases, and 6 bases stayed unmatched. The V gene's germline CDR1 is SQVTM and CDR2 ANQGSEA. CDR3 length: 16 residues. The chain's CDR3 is CSVEGLAGGRQETQYF. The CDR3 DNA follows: TGCAGCGTTGAAGGTCTAGCGGGGGGTAGGCAAGAGACCCAGTACTTC. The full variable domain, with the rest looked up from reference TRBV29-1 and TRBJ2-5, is SAVISQKPSRDICQRGTSLTIQCQVDSQVTMMFWYRQQPGQSLTLIATANQGSEATYESGFVIDKFPISRPNLTFSTLTVSNMSPEDSSIYLCSVEGLAGGRQETQYFGPGTRLLVL.

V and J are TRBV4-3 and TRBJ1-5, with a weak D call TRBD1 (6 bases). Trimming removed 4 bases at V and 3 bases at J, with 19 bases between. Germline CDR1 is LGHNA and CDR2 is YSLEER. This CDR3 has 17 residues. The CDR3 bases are TGCGCCAGCAGCCGGGTCCCTCAGGGGAAGATCAATCAGCCCCAGCATTTT. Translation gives CASSRVPQGKINQPQHF.

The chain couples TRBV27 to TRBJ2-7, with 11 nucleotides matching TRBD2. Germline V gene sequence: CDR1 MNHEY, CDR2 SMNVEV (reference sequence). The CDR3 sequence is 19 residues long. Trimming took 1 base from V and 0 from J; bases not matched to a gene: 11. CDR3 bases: TGTGCCAGCAGTTTATTTCCTAGCGGGGGGCTTTTTAGCTCCTACGAGCAGTACTTC. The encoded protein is CASSLFPSGGLFSSYEQYF.

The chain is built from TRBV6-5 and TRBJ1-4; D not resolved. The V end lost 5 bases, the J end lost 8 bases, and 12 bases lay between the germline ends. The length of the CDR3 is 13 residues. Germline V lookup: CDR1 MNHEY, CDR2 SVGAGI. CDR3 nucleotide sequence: TGTGCCAGCAGTCCTTACCATGGCGAAAAACTGTTTTTT. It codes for CASSPYHGEKLFF.